Each of the 10 T cell receptor beta chains below was sequenced from the same sample in a study of cytomegalovirus exposure and HLA in healthy donors. It was with 60 Vbeta and 13 Jbeta primers that the PCR ran. Assay used: immunoSEQ multiplex PCR; TCRdb lists only in-frame clones, some missing. The data hold 200,000 or so clones, with approximately 80% observed a single time. The sequencing input was PBMCs. These receptors originate from a man younger than 40 in good health and CMV-seronegative.

The gene calls are TRBV5-4 and TRBJ1-2; a possible D gene is TRBD1 (5 bases). The CDR3 length is 16 residues. CDR1 and CDR2 from the germline V gene are SGHNT and YYREEE (reference sequence). The V end lost 1 base, the J end lost 7 bases, and 20 bases lay between the germline ends. The CDR3 sequence is CASSLKLLQGGGGYTF. The CDR3 DNA sequence: TGTGCCAGCAGCTTGAAGCTTCTCCAGGGCGGGGGTGGCTACACCTTC.

CDR3 loop: CASSSNRVGIGEQFF. CDR3 nucleotides: TGTGCCAGCAGCTCCAACAGGGTTGGGATCGGTGAGCAGTTCTTC. The genes are TRBV5-6 and TRBJ2-1; possible D gene TRBD1, 6 bases. This CDR3 contains 15 residues. Germline CDR1 reads SGHDT; CDR2 reads YYEEEE. V lost 3 bases and J lost 9, with 19 bases in between.

The genes are TRBV6-1 and TRBJ1-6; D is uncertain. Deletions cut 6 bases from V and 5 bases from J, with 5 bases between. Germline V gene lookup returns CDR1 MNHNS and CDR2 SASEGT. CDR3 length equals 12 residues. This CDR3 is CASRSHNSPLHF. DNA for the CDR3: TGTGCCAGCAGGAGCCATAATTCACCCCTCCACTTT.

The chain joins TRBV9 to TRBJ2-3, with D possibly matching TRBD2 (6 bases). Germline CDR1 is SGDLS and CDR2 is YYNGEE. The CDR3 consists of 16 residues. Trimming took 0 bases from V and 3 from J, leaving 14 bases between them. The CDR3 sequence is CASSVDPGLKTDTQYF. The CDR3 DNA sequence: TGTGCCAGCAGCGTAGATCCGGGACTGAAGACAGATACGCAGTATTTT. Using reference TRBV9 and TRBJ2-3 for the parts outside the CDR3, the full variable domain is DSGVTQTPKHLITATGQRVTLRCSPRSGDLSVYWYQQSLDQGLQFLIQYYNGEERAKGNILERFSAQQFPDLHSELNLSSLELGDSALYFCASSVDPGLKTDTQYFGPGTRLTVL.

This chain connects TRBV5-6 to TRBJ1-1; a possible D gene is TRBD1 (5 bases). In germline, CDR1 is SGHDT, CDR2 YYEEEE. The CDR3 extends over 15 amino acids. V lost 0 bases, J lost 0 bases, and 9 bases lay in between. CDR3 nucleotide sequence: TGTGCCAGCAGCTTGGGGGACTCAATGAACACTGAAGCTTTCTTT. It codes for CASSLGDSMNTEAFF.

This clone was seen a single time. The gene calls are TRBV7-6 and TRBJ1-2, with TRBD1 matching 8 bases. Germline V gives CDR1 SGHVS, CDR2 FNYEAQ. CDR3 length: 17 residues. V gave up 3 bases and J gave up 3 bases; unmatched junction bases: 12. The CDR3: CASSLGRPGQEHYGYTF. The CDR3, as DNA: TGTGCCAGCAGCTTGGGTCGACCGGGACAGGAACACTATGGCTACACCTTC. The whole variable domain, filled in from reference TRBV7-6 and TRBJ1-2, reads GAGVSQSPRYKVTKRGQDVALRCDPISGHVSLYWYRQALGQGPEFLTYFNYEAQQDKSGLPNDRFSAERPEGSISTLTIQRTEQRDSAMYRCASSLGRPGQEHYGYTFGSGTRLTVV.

The chain employs TRBV28 and TRBJ2-5; TRBD1 aligns across 8 bases. CDR1 MDHEN and CDR2 SYDVKM come from the germline V gene. The CDR3 sequence is 13 residues long. Trimming removed 5 bases from V and 4 bases from J; junction bases left unmatched: 3. CDR3 nucleotides: TGTGCCAGCAGTACCAGGGGGCGAGAGACCCAGTACTTC. Protein product: CASSTRGRETQYF.

This rearrangement joins TRBV5-1 to TRBJ2-1; 12 bases are shared with TRBD2. The CDR3 runs 17 residues. Germline V lookup: CDR1 SGHRS, CDR2 YFSETQ. V gave up 4 bases and J gave up 10 bases; unmatched junction bases: 15. The CDR3 region is CASSLAQASGGAREQFF. CDR3 DNA sequence: TGCGCCAGCAGCCTAGCGCAGGCTAGCGGGGGGGCCAGGGAGCAGTTCTTC.

The chain employs TRBV5-1 and TRBJ2-5, with 10 bases aligning to TRBD1. The CDR3 extends over 15 amino acids. Germline CDR1 and CDR2: SGHRS and YFSETQ. Losses at the gene ends were 0 bases for V and 4 bases for J; bases not matched to a gene: 3. This chain's CDR3 is CASSLGGQGVETQYF. As DNA, the CDR3 is TGCGCCAGCAGCTTGGGAGGACAGGGGGTAGAGACCCAGTACTTC. Complete variable domain (other parts from reference TRBV5-1 and TRBJ2-5): KAGVTQTPRYLIKTRGQQVTLSCSPISGHRSVSWYQQTPGQGLQFLFEYFSETQRNKGNFPGRFSGRQFSNSRSEMNVSTLELGDSALYLCASSLGGQGVETQYFGPGTRLLVL.

The J gene is TRBJ1-1, the V gene TRBV6-1; D call uncertain. Trimming stripped 1 base from V and 7 bases from J, with 13 bases between. CDR1 is MNHNS, CDR2 SASEGT, per germline. CDR3 size: 14 residues. This chain's CDR3 is CASSEGPGRVEAFF. CDR3 bases: TGTGCCAGCAGTGAAGGACCGGGAAGGGTTGAAGCTTTCTTT.